This T cell receptor beta chain stems from a study of T-cell reconstitution after alpha-beta-depleted transplantation in children. Study-level findings and limits: Surviving recipient cells, namely T cells and thymic progenitors, were the source of high day-60 TCRbeta diversity in some patients. At around two months after transplant, the alpha-beta T cells were reportedly derived from several hundred expanded clones that came from non-depleted graft cells. T cells produced anew were the main source of T-cell counts and diversity one year after transplant.

With respect to this clonotype: Its antigen remains unidentified.

A TCRbeta library incorporating unique molecular identifiers was prepared. TCRdb independently ran MiXCR on the PCR reads; one entry per CDR3 protein. The sample contains about a million distinct CDR3 sequences, less than 30% of which appear only once. The receptor was derived from a boy under two years old who had a stem cell transplant for SCID, so the T cells may come from the graft donor. The material was PBMCs, mostly from graft donor cells, obtained 360 days after TCRalphabeta/CD19-depleted stem cell transplant.

This CDR3 reads CASSQSRGDEQYF. The DNA of the CDR3 is TGCGCCAGCAGCCAAAGTAGAGGGGACGAGCAGTACTTC. The V gene is TRBV4-1, the J gene TRBJ2-7; D may correspond to TRBD1 or TRBD2 (5 bases each). Trimming took off 2 bases at V and 5 bases at J, with 10 bases between the two ends. The CDR3 totals 13 residues. Germline assignment: CDR1 MGHRA and CDR2 YSYEKL.